This T cell receptor (beta chain) originates from a study of blood T cell repertoires in COVID-19. Study summary: Donors in the United States, Italy and Spain gave samples during acute or convalescent COVID-19. The cDNA or gDNA used as material had been derived from T cells, B-cell-depleted T cells, or PBMCs.

In the original analysis: For nucleated cells, counts were estimated from reference gene primer amplification. The method was immunoSEQ multiplex PCR; TCRdb's version includes in-frame clones alone and lacks a portion of them. V, J and clone size derive from that table, while D and trimming were established from the DNA sequence. The sample includes about 37,000 clones, approximately 88% of them seen just once. Germline V CDR1 and CDR2: LNHDA, SQIVND (reference sequence). This CDR3 spans 13 amino acids. Trimming shortened V by 3 bases and J by 4 bases, and 8 bases separated the two germline ends. Sequencing was performed on peripheral blood. The genes are TRBV19 and TRBJ2-3; D ambiguous. The TCR sequence derives from a human donor in a cohort sampled during active COVID-19. The DNA for the CDR3 is TGTGCCAGTAGTATCCAGGTGGCAGATACGCAGTATTTT. Translated: CASSIQVADTQYF. The variable domain in full, completed from reference TRBV19 and TRBJ2-3, reads DGGITQSPKYLFRKEGQNVTLSCEQNLNHDAMYWYRQDPGQGLRLIYYSQIVNDFQKGDIAEGYSVSREKKESFPLTVTSAQKNPTAFYLCASSIQVADTQYFGPGTRLTVL.